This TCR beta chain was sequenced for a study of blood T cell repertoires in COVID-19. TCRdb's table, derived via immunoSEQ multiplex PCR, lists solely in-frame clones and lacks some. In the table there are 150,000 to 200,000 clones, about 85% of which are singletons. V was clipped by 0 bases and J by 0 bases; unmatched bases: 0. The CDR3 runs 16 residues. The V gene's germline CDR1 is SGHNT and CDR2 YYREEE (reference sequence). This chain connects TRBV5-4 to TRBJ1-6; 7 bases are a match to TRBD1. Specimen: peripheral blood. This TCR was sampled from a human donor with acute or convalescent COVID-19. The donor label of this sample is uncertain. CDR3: CASSLGQGSYNSPLHF. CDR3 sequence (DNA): TGTGCCAGCAGCTTGGGACAGGGCTCCTATAATTCACCCCTCCACTTT.